The T cell receptor beta chain described here comes from a study of blood T cell repertoires in COVID-19. Study in general: PBMCs, B-cell-depleted T cells, or T cells were the source of the cDNA or gDNA that made up the material.

As handled by the study authors: Nucleated cell number was recorded as an estimate derived from reference gene primer amplification. Some clones are missing from TCRdb's copy, which holds only in-frame ones; the method was immunoSEQ multiplex PCR. V, J and clone size derive from that table, while D and trimming were established from the DNA sequence. There are about 59,000 clones in the sample; roughly four fifths occur only once, and roughly 3.6% lies in the top ten. This CDR3 is built from 13 residues. The ends were cut back, 2 bases at V and 4 bases at J, with 6 bases in the middle. Germline V gene lookup returns CDR1 MDHEN and CDR2 SYDVKM.

This TCR derives from a woman older than 75 with acute or convalescent COVID-19. The chain carries TRBV28 and TRBJ2-4; D unclear. The specimen sequenced was peripheral blood. The CDR3 spells CASSLPVKNIQYF. CDR3 in DNA: TGTGCCAGCAGTTTACCCGTGAAAAACATTCAGTACTTC.